The source of this T cell receptor (beta chain) is a study of T cells in Graves' hyperthyroidism and ophthalmopathy. In regard to this clonotype: Its antigen is as yet unknown.

Amplification of TCR beta CDR3 regions was performed using RNA transcripts as template. Initially, a first-round RT-PCR of the TCR CDR3 employed the HTBI primer set. MiXCR, applied by TCRdb to the multiplex PCR reads, yields one record per CDR3 protein. The sample has hundreds of thousands of distinct CDR3 sequences; about 35% are singletons. Findings and caveats of the study: In simple terms, a model built on 13 V-J features told ophthalmopathy apart from stable hyperthyroidism.

The hyperthyroidism patients had all been newly diagnosed, and their disease duration was under 2 months. Their ages ranged from 18 to 65 years. V dropped 2 bases and J dropped 9; count of bases not matched to a gene: 8. Germline V gives CDR1 DFQATT, CDR2 SNEGSKA (reference sequence). The CDR3 loop spans 15 amino acids. This chain links TRBV20-1 with TRBJ1-5; 12 nucleotides agree with TRBD1. The origin of this receptor is a woman in her 40s with Graves' hyperthyroidism. Sequencing was carried out using blood. The CDR3 loop reads CSARRGQGAEGPQHF. CDR3 in DNA: TGCAGTGCTAGACGGGGACAGGGGGCTGAGGGGCCCCAGCATTTT.